The 29 T cell receptor beta chains in this list originate from one sample, sequenced in a study of CD8 T cells in Susac syndrome. The RNA, about 0.45 to 1 ug, was put through reverse transcription using random hexamers. TCRdb re-analysed the immunoSEQ multiplex PCR reads in MiXCR, keeping a single row per CDR3 protein. This sample yields some 96,000 distinct CDR3 sequences, of which around 96% are seen a single time; approximately 0.3% belongs to the top ten. The sample comprised CD8+ T cells from PBMCs. The origin of the receptors is a human donor with Susac syndrome.

J is TRBJ2-7 and V is TRBV5-4; TRBD1 aligns across 9 bases. Trimming took 4 bases from V and 3 from J; bases not matched to a gene: 5. Germline V gene lookup returns CDR1 SGHNT and CDR2 YYREEE (reference sequence). The CDR3 spans 14 residues. CDR3 sequence: CASSLRDRVYEQYF. In DNA form, the CDR3 reads TGTGCCAGCAGCCTCCGGGACAGGGTCTACGAGCAGTACTTC.

This rearrangement joins TRBV10-3 to TRBJ1-6; no clear D gene. Trimming left V 0 bases short and J 9 bases short, with 12 bases between. The V gene's germline CDR1 is ENHRY and CDR2 SYGVKD. The CDR3 has 15 amino acids. The CDR3 protein is CAISESPGSTSPLHF. DNA of the CDR3: TGTGCCATCAGTGAGTCGCCAGGTAGTACTTCACCCCTCCACTTT.

This clonotype showed up just once. The chain employs TRBV7-9 and TRBJ2-5; D perhaps matches TRBD1 (6 bases). The germline V gene has CDR1 SEHNR and CDR2 FQNEAQ (reference sequence). V lost 3 bases and J lost 5, with 13 bases in between. The CDR3 is 14 residues long. The CDR3 sequence is CASSFGQIRETQYF. CDR3 in DNA: TGTGCCAGCAGCTTTGGACAGATCAGGGAGACCCAGTACTTC.

This clonotype has a handful of counts. The V call is TRBV27, the J call TRBJ2-5, with 9 nucleotides matching TRBD1. This CDR3 spans 13 amino acids. Trimming took 4 bases from V and 4 from J; bases not matched to a gene: 1. CDR1 and CDR2 (germline): MNHEY, SMNVEV (reference sequence). The CDR3 bases are TGTGCCAGCAGTTCGGACAGGGGAGAGACCCAGTACTTC. Residues: CASSSDRGETQYF.

CDR3 sequence: CSDRGQELYGYTF. For the CDR3, the DNA is TGCAGCGATAGGGGACAGGAGCTCTATGGCTACACCTTC. The chain joins TRBV29-1 to TRBJ1-2, with 8 bases matching TRBD1. CDR3 size: 13 residues. The germline gives CDR1 SQVTM, CDR2 ANQGSEA. V shed 7 bases and J 4 bases; nucleotides not matched to a gene: 8.

The V and J genes are TRBV4-2 and TRBJ1-1; D might be TRBD1 (6 bases). CDR1 and CDR2 from the germline V gene are LGHNA and YNFKEQ. V lost 5 bases and J 4 bases, leaving 14 bases between the germline ends. The CDR3 totals 14 residues. CDR3 residues: CASSSWGQATEAFF. The CDR3 DNA is TGTGCCAGCAGCTCTTGGGGGCAGGCCACTGAAGCTTTCTTT.

The chain recombines TRBV6-4 with TRBJ2-1, with D perhaps TRBD2 (6 bases). V lost 3 bases to trimming and J lost 0 bases, with 9 bases between them. CDR1 is MRHNA and CDR2 is SNTAGT in the germline V gene. CDR3 length equals 15 residues. The DNA of the CDR3 is TGTGCCAGCAGTGAACGTAGCGGCTCCTACAATGAGCAGTTCTTC. Amino acids: CASSERSGSYNEQFF.

V gene TRBV20-1 combines with J gene TRBJ2-1; 7 positions match TRBD2. Germline V lookup: CDR1 DFQATT, CDR2 SNEGSKA (reference sequence). The CDR3 is 16 residues long. V trimming: 0 bases; J trimming: 3 bases; junction bases outside the gene matches: 8. Here the CDR3 reads CSARDPGGGDYNEQFF. The DNA for the CDR3 is TGCAGTGCTAGAGATCCGGGCGGGGGAGACTACAATGAGCAGTTCTTC.

The chain joins TRBV28 to TRBJ2-7; TRBD2 matches at 7 bases. V was clipped by 2 bases and J by 2 bases; unmatched bases: 6. The CDR3 is 15 amino acids. Looked up from germline, CDR1 is MDHEN and CDR2 is SYDVKM. CDR3 sequence (DNA): TGTGCCAGCAGTTTACCCGGACTAGTTACCTACGAGCAGTACTTC. Encoded protein: CASSLPGLVTYEQYF.

The chain is built from TRBV5-1 and TRBJ1-1; D unclear. Trimming took 5 bases from V and 6 from J, leaving 14 bases between them. Germline CDR1 reads SGHRS; CDR2 reads YFSETQ. The CDR3 has 13 amino acids. The CDR3 DNA follows: TGCGCCAGCAGGGACTCCGGTACGCCTGAAGCTTTCTTT. Amino acid sequence: CASRDSGTPEAFF.

V usage is TRBV7-9 and J usage is TRBJ2-1; tentative D call: TRBD2 (6 bases). Looked up from germline, CDR1 is SEHNR and CDR2 is FQNEAQ (reference sequence). The CDR3 has 15 residues. Trimming removed 5 bases at V and 1 base at J, with 12 bases between. CDR3 coding DNA: TGTGCCAGCAGCATCGGGAGTGGGTCCTACAATGAGCAGTTCTTC. It is translated as CASSIGSGSYNEQFF.

The chain employs TRBV12-5 and TRBJ1-2, with 9 bases aligning to TRBD1. The CDR3 length is 13 residues. Germline V gene lookup returns CDR1 LGHNT and CDR2 FRNRAP. The J segment lost 7 bases and the V segment lost 5 bases, leaving 5 bases of the junction unmatched. The CDR3 region has the DNA TGTGCTAGTGGTCAGGGACAGGGAGGTGGCTACACCTTC. Translated, it gives CASGQGQGGGYTF.

The V and J genes are TRBV7-9 and TRBJ1-1; 10 nucleotides align to TRBD1. Germline values: CDR1 SEHNR, CDR2 FQNEAQ (reference sequence). The CDR3 is 13 residues long. CDR3 sequence: CGGTGTGDEEAFF. The CDR3 bases are TGTGGCGGGACCGGGACAGGGGACGAAGAAGCTTTCTTT.

The rearrangement uses TRBV20-1 and TRBJ2-7, with D unresolved. Trimming pared 1 base from V and 0 bases from J, leaving 13 bases between. CDR1 DFQATT and CDR2 SNEGSKA come from the germline V gene (reference sequence). CDR3 length: 15 amino acids. The CDR3 sequence is CSARVPEPYSYEQYF. CDR3 DNA: TGCAGTGCTAGAGTGCCAGAGCCCTACTCCTACGAGCAGTACTTC.

This clonotype was picked up one time. This chain uses TRBV2 with TRBJ2-3; D remains ambiguous. This CDR3 has 11 residues. Germline loops: CDR1 SNHLY, CDR2 FYNNEI. The V end lost 3 bases, the J end lost 5 bases, and 3 bases lay between the germline ends. In DNA, the CDR3 is TGTGCCAGCAGTGATAAAGATACGCAGTATTTT. It encodes CASSDKDTQYF.

The chain is built from TRBV5-6 and TRBJ2-7, with 11 bases that match TRBD2. Germline V gene lookup returns CDR1 SGHDT and CDR2 YYEEEE. The V segment lost 4 bases and the J segment 6 bases; nucleotides outside the gene matches: 3. The CDR3 runs to 13 residues. The CDR3 sequence is CASSTGTSGEQYF. The CDR3 DNA reads as TGTGCCAGCAGCACCGGGACTAGCGGCGAGCAGTACTTC.

The chain has TRBV27 and TRBJ1-2; D is unresolved. The CDR3 is made up of 17 amino acids. Germline-derived CDR1 and CDR2 are MNHEY and SMNVEV (reference sequence). The ends were cut back, 6 bases at V and 4 bases at J, with 24 bases in the middle. The DNA of the CDR3 is TGTGCCAGCAGCCAAAAATTAAGGGCTGTTCTTGGCTATGGCTACACCTTC. It specifies CASSQKLRAVLGYGYTF.

The chain carries TRBV27 and TRBJ2-7, with 9 positions matching TRBD2. The CDR3 is made up of 14 amino acids. CDR1 and CDR2 (germline): MNHEY, SMNVEV (reference sequence). V lost 8 bases to trimming and J lost 0 bases; unmatched junction nucleotides: 5. CDR3 coding DNA: TGTGCCAGCGCCTCTAGCGGGGTCTCCTACGAGCAGTACTTC. Translated, it gives CASASSGVSYEQYF.

The chain carries TRBV9 and TRBJ1-4, with 8 bases that match TRBD1. The CDR3 is made up of 16 amino acids. V shed 1 base and J 7 bases; nucleotides not matched to a gene: 9. Germline CDR1 reads SGDLS; CDR2 reads YYNGEE. The CDR3: CASSVNPGGAGEKLFF. As DNA, the CDR3 is TGTGCCAGCAGCGTAAACCCAGGGGGCGCGGGTGAAAAACTGTTTTTT.

The V gene is TRBV20-1, the J gene TRBJ1-5; weak D call: TRBD1 (5 bases). Germline V gene sequence: CDR1 DFQATT, CDR2 SNEGSKA (reference sequence). This CDR3 comprises 15 residues. The germline V and J ends were trimmed by 4 bases and 0 bases, with 13 bases remaining between them. As DNA, the CDR3 is TGCAGTGCTACCCAGTCGGGGGTTAGCAATCAGCCCCAGCATTTT. It is translated as CSATQSGVSNQPQHF.

A few counts support this clonotype. The V call is TRBV9, the J call TRBJ1-2; no firm D call. V was pared by 4 bases and J by 3 bases, with 13 bases between. Germline loops: CDR1 SGDLS, CDR2 YYNGEE. The CDR3 loop spans 14 amino acids. The CDR3 nucleotides are TGTGCCAGCAGCCCTGGGCAGGTTTACTATGGCTACACCTTC. It translates to CASSPGQVYYGYTF.

The gene calls are TRBV2 and TRBJ2-7; 12 nucleotides match TRBD2. The V gene end was trimmed by 0 bases and the J gene end by 5 bases; junction bases not matched to a gene: 20. Looked up from germline, CDR1 is SNHLY and CDR2 is FYNNEI. The CDR3 covers 21 residues. CDR3 in amino acids: CASSEASQTSGSLGVTDEQYF. CDR3 coding DNA: TGTGCCAGCAGTGAAGCGTCCCAGACTAGCGGGAGTTTGGGGGTTACGGACGAGCAGTACTTC.

V gene TRBV29-1 combines with J gene TRBJ1-1, with a possible D match to TRBD1 (5 bases). Germline V lookup: CDR1 SQVTM, CDR2 ANQGSEA. Trimming stripped 4 bases from V and 3 bases from J, with 21 bases between. This CDR3 has 16 amino acids. For the CDR3, the DNA is TGCAGCGTTGCCCATATCCACAGGTCGAGGTACACTGAAGCTTTCTTT. It yields the protein CSVAHIHRSRYTEAFF.

This chain links TRBV18 with TRBJ2-7; TRBD2 aligns across 7 bases. Germline trimming cut 1 base from V and 0 bases from J; bases unmatched to any gene: 3. CDR1 and CDR2 from the germline V gene are KGHSH and LQKENI. The CDR3 has 15 amino acids. This chain's CDR3 is CASSPLAGASYEQYF. CDR3 nucleotide sequence: TGTGCCAGCTCACCACTAGCGGGTGCCTCCTACGAGCAGTACTTC.

The rearrangement links TRBV5-1 to TRBJ2-7; TRBD1 might be the D (7 bases). CDR3 size: 14 residues. The V and J ends lost 0 bases and 9 bases respectively, with 16 bases between them. CDR1 SGHRS and CDR2 YFSETQ come from the germline V gene. The CDR3 is CASSLVGTGEAQYF. CDR3 DNA sequence: TGCGCCAGCAGCTTGGTAGGTACAGGGGAGGCGCAGTACTTC.

This clonotype was seen only once. The chain joins TRBV3-1 to TRBJ2-7; D not certain. V was clipped by 0 bases and J by 4 bases, with 7 bases between them. Germline V gene data show CDR1 as LGHDT and CDR2 as YNNKEL (reference sequence). This CDR3 region has 13 residues. CDR3 DNA: TGTGCCAGCAGCCAAGAAGTTATGTACGAGCAGTACTTC. This gives the protein CASSQEVMYEQYF.

The chain recombines TRBV12-3 or TRBV12-4 with TRBJ2-5; 8 bases agree with TRBD2. This CDR3 spans 14 amino acids. The junction had 3 bases not matched to a gene; V was cut back by 4 bases and J by 2 bases. CDR3 region: CASSSGGQQETQYF. In DNA form, the CDR3 reads TGTGCCAGCAGTTCGGGGGGGCAGCAAGAGACCCAGTACTTC.

The rearrangement uses TRBV9 and TRBJ1-2; D may be TRBD1 (6 bases). Germline V lookup: CDR1 SGDLS, CDR2 YYNGEE. Trimming removed 3 bases from V and 8 bases from J, with 17 bases in between. This CDR3 region has 14 residues. CDR3 nucleotides: TGTGCCAGCAGCGCCCGGACAGTCGGGGGAGGCTACACCTTC. This codes for CASSARTVGGGYTF.

V usage is TRBV14 and J usage is TRBJ1-3, with D uncertain. V lost 0 bases to trimming and J lost 8 bases, with 11 bases between them. Germline V lookup: CDR1 SGHDN, CDR2 FVKESK. The CDR3 is 14 residues long. The CDR3 region has the DNA TGTGCCAGCAGCCAAGATTGGGATGTCGACACCATATATTTT. Protein: CASSQDWDVDTIYF. Supplemented by reference TRBV14 and TRBJ1-3, the full variable domain reads EAGVTQFPSHSVIEKGQTVTLRCDPISGHDNLYWYRRVMGKEIKFLLHFVKESKQDESGMPNNRFLAERTGGTYSTLKVQPAELEDSGVYFCASSQDWDVDTIYFGEGSWLTVV.